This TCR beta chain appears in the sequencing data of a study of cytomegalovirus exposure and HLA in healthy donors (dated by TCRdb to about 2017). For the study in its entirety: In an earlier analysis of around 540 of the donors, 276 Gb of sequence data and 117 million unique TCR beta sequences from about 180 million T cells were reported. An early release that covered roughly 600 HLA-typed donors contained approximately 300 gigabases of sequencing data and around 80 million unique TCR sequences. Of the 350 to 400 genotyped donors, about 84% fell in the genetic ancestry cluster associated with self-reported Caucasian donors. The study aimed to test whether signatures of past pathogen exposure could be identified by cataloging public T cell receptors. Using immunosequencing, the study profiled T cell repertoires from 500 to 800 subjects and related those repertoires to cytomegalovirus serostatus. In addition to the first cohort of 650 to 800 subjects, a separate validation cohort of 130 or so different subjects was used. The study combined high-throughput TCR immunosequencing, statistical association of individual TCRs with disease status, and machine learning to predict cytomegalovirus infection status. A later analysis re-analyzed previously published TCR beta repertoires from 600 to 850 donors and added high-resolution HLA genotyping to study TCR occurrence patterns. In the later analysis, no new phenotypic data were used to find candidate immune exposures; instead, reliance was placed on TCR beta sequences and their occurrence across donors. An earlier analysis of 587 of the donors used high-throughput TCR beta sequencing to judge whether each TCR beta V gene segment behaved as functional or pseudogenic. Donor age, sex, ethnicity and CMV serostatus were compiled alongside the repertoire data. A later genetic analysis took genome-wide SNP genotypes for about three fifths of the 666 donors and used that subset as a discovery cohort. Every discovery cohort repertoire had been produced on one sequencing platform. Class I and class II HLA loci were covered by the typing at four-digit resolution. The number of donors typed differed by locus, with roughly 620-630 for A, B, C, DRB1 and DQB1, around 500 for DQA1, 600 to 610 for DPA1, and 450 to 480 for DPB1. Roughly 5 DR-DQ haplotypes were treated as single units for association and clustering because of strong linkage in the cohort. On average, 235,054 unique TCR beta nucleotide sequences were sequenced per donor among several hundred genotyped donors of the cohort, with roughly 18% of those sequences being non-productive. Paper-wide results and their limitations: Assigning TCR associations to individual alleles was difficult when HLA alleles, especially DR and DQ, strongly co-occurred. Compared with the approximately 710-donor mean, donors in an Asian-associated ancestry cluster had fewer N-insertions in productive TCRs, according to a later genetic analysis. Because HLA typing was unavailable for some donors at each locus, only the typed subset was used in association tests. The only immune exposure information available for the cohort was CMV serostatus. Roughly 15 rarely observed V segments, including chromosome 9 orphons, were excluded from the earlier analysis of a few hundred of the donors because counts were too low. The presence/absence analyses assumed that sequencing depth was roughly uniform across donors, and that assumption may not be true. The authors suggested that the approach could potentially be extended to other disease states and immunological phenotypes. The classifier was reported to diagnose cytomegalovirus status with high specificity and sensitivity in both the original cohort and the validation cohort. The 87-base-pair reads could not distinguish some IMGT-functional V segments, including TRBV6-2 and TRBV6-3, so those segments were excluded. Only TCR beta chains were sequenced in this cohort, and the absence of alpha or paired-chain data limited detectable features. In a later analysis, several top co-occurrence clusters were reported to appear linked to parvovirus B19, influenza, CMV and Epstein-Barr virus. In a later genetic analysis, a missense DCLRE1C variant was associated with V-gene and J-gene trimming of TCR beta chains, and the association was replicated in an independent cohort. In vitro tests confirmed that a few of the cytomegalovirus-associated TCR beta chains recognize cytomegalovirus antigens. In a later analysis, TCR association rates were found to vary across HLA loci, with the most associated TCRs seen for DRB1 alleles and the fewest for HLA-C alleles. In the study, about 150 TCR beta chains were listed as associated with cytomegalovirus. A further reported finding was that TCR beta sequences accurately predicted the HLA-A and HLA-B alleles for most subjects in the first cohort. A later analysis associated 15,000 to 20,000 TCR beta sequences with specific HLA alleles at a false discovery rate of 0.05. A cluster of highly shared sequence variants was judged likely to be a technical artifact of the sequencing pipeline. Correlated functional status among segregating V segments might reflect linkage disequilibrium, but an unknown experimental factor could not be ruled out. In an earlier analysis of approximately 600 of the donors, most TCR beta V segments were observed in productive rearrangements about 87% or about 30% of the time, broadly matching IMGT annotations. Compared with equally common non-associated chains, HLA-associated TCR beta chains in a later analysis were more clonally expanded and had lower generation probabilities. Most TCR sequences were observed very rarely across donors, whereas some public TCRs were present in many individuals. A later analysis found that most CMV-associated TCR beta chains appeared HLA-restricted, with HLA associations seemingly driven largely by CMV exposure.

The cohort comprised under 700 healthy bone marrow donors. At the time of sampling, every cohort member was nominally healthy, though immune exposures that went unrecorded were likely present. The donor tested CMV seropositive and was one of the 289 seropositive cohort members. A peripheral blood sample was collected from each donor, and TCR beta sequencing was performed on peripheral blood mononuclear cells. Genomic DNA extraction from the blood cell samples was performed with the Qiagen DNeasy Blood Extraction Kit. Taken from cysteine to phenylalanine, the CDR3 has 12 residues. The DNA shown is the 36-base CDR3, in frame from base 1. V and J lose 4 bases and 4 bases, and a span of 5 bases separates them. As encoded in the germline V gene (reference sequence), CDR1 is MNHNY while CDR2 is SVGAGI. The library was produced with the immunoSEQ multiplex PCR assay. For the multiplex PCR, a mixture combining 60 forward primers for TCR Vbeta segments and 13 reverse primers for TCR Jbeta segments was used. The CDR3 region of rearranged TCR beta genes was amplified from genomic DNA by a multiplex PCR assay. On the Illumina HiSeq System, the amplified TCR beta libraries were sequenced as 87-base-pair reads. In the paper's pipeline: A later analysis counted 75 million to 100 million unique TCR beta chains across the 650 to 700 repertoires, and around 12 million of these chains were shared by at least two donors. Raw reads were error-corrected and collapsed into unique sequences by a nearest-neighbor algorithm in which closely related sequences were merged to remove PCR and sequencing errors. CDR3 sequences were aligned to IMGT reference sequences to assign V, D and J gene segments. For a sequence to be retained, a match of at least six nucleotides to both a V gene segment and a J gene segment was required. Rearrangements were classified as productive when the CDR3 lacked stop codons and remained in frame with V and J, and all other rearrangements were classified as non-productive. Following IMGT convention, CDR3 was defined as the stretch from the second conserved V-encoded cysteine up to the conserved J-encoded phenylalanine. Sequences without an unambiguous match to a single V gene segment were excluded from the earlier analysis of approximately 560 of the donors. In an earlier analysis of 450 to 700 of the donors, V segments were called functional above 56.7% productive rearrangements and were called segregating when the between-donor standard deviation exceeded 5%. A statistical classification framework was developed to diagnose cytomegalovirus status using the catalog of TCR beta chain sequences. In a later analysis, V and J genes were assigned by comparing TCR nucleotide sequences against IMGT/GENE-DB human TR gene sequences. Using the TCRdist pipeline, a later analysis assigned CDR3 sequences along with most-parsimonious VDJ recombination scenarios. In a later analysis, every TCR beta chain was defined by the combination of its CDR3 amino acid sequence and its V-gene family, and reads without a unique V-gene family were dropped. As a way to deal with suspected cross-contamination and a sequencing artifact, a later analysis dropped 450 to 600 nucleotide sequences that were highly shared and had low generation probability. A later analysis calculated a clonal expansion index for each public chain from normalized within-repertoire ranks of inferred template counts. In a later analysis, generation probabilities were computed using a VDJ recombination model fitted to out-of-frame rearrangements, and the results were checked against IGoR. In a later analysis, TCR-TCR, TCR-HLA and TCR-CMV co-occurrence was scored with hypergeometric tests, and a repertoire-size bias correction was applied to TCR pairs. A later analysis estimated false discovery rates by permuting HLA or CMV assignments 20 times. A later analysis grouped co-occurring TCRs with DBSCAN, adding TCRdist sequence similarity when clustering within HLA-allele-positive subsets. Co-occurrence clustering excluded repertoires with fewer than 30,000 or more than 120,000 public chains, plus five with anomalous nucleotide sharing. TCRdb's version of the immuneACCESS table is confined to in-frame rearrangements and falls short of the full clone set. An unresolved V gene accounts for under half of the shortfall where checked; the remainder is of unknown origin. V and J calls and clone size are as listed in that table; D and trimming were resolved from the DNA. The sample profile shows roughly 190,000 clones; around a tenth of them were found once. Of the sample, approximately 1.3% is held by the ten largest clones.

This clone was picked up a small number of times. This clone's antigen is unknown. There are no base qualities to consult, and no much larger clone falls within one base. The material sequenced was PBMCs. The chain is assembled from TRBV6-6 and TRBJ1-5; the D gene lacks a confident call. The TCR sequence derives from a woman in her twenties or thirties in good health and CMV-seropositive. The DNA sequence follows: TGTGCCAGCAGTTCACAAAATCAGCCCCAGCATTTT. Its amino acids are CASSSQNQPQHF.